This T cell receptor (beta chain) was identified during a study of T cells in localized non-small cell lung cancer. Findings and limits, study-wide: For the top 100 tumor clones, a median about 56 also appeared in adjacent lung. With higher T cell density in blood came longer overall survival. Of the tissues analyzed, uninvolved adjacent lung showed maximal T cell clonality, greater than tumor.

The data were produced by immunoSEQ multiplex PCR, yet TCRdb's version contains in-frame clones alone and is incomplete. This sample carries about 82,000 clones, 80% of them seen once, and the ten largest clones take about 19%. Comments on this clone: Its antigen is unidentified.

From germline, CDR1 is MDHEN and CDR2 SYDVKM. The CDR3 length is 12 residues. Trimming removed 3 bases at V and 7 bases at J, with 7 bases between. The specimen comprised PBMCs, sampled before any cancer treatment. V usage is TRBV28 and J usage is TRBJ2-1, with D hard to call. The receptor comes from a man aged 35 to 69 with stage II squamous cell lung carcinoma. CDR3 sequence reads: CASSFKANEQFF. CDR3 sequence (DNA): TGTGCCAGCAGTTTCAAGGCGAATGAGCAGTTCTTC.